The sequence of this TCR beta chain was determined in a study of cytomegalovirus exposure and HLA in healthy donors. The junction had 6 bases not matched to a gene; V was cut back by 0 bases and J by 6 bases. Germline V gene data show CDR1 as SGHRS and CDR2 as YFSETQ. The CDR3 runs 16 residues. The primer mix had 60 Vbeta and 13 Jbeta primers. Some clones are missing from TCRdb's copy, which holds only in-frame ones; the method was immunoSEQ multiplex PCR. The data hold 100,000 to 150,000 clones, with about four fifths observed a single time. Specimen: PBMCs. V usage is TRBV5-1 and J usage is TRBJ2-1; 10 positions match TRBD2. The sequence was obtained from a woman in her 40s in good health and CMV-seropositive. The CDR3 bases are TGCGCCAGCAGCTTGGGAGCGGGAGGGCCCTTCAATGAGCAGTTCTTC. Residues: CASSLGAGGPFNEQFF.